This T cell receptor beta chain was sequenced for a study of control samples from healthy donors and cancer patients. This clone was observed a single time. The repertoire was sequenced with immunoSEQ multiplex PCR; TCRdb's copy has only in-frame clones and lacks some. The profile shows 130,000 to 150,000 clones, roughly 89% of them singletons. Germline V gives CDR1 SEHNR, CDR2 FQNEAQ (reference sequence). The CDR3 is 16 amino acids. The V and J ends lost 7 bases and 0 bases, in that order; junction bases with no gene match: 9. The receptor was derived from a young man in good health. The sequenced sample was blood. The rearrangement uses TRBV7-9 and TRBJ2-1, with 7 bases aligning to TRBD1. The CDR3 loop reads CASTPTRGSSYNEQFF. DNA of the CDR3: TGTGCCAGCACCCCCACCAGGGGGAGCTCCTACAATGAGCAGTTCTTC. The complete variable domain, with remaining parts taken from reference TRBV7-9 and TRBJ2-1, reads DTGVSQNPRHKITKRGQNVTFRCDPISEHNRLYWYRQTLGQGPEFLTYFQNEAQLEKSRLLSDRFSAERPKGSFSTLEIQRTEQGDSAMYLCASTPTRGSSYNEQFFGPGTRLTVL.